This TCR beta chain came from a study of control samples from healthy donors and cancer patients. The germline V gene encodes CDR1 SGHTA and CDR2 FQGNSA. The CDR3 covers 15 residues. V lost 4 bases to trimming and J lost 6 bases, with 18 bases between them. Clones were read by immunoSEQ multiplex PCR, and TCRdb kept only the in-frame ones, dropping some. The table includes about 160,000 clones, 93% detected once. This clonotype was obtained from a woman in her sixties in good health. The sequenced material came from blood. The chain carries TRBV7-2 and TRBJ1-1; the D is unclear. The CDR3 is CASSSRRGDGPEAFF. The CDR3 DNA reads TGTGCCAGCAGCTCCAGACGGGGTGATGGGCCTGAAGCTTTCTTT.